Detailed here is one T cell receptor beta chain. Its antigen is not known. One junction end disagrees with the germline gene, perhaps due to a read error. This entry comes from a study of neurological immune-mediated disorders. General study results and limits: Healthy controls had more TCR clonal expansion than multiple sclerosis, which showed the least, whereas HTLV-1-associated myelopathy showed the most. No sharing of CDR3 amino acid sequences was observed among expanded clones across subjects, suggesting private repertoires in all groups.

CDR1 and CDR2 from the germline V gene are MNHEY and SVGAGI. The CDR3 extends over 13 amino acids. Time point noted: technical triplicate 3. The sorted libraries started from roughly 1 million CD4+ or CD8+ T cells. TCRdb re-called the 5' RACE reads with MiXCR, one entry per CDR3 protein. Altogether tens of thousands of distinct CDR3 sequences are present, about 15% being singletons, with the ten largest covering 4.5% to 5%. The source of this sequence is a female donor with HTLV-1-associated myelopathy (HAM/TSP). Sequencing used CD4+ T cells from blood. The chain couples TRBV6-5 to TRBJ1-5; D unclear. The CDR3 sequence is CDSSDGYYKPQHF. CDR3 in DNA: TGTGACAGCAGTGACGGATATTATAAGCCCCAGCATTTT.